One sample yielded the 26 T cell receptor beta chains listed below, sequenced in a study of blood T cell repertoires in COVID-19. Assay: immunoSEQ multiplex PCR; the TCRdb copy retains only in-frame clones and omits some. The table has over 200,000 clones, roughly four fifths seen once. Material: PBMCs or T cells enriched from blood (not recorded which). Receptors were obtained from a man aged 55 to 70 who had recovered from COVID-19.

Written as DNA, the CDR3 is TGTGCCAGCAGCGAGGGGACAGGAGCTAACTATGGCTACACCTTC. Translating gives CASSEGTGANYGYTF. The gene calls are TRBV5-4 and TRBJ1-2, with TRBD1 matching 8 bases. Germline CDR1 reads SGHNT; CDR2 reads YYREEE (reference sequence). The CDR3 length is 15 residues. Trimming at V came to 4 bases and at J to 0 bases, leaving 5 bases not matched to a gene.

The chain joins TRBV7-2 to TRBJ1-1, with D tentatively TRBD1 (6 bases). Trimming shortened V by 4 bases and J by 5 bases, and 14 bases separated the two germline ends. The CDR3 has 14 residues. Looked up from germline, CDR1 is SGHTA and CDR2 is FQGNSA. The CDR3: CASSSQGPGTEAFF. The CDR3, as DNA: TGTGCCAGCAGCTCCCAGGGGCCGGGGACTGAAGCTTTCTTT.

The chain recombines TRBV4-2 with TRBJ1-5; D perhaps matches TRBD1 (5 bases). This CDR3 comprises 17 residues. Trimming shortened V by 0 bases and J by 0 bases, and 12 bases separated the two germline ends. The germline V gene has CDR1 LGHNA and CDR2 YNFKEQ. CDR3 DNA: TGTGCCAGCAGCCAAGATGGCGACAGATATAGCAATCAGCCCCAGCATTTT. It specifies CASSQDGDRYSNQPQHF.

The chain combines TRBV3-1 (or the pseudogene TRBV3-2) with TRBJ1-6; D gene unclear. The CDR3 consists of 16 residues. Trimming took off 3 bases at V and 1 base at J, with 10 bases between the two ends. Germline V gene sequence: CDR1 LGHDT, CDR2 YNNKEL (reference sequence). CDR3 in DNA: TGTGCCAGCAGCCAGGGCCGGGGTTCCTATAATTCACCCCTCCACTTT. Amino acid sequence: CASSQGRGSYNSPLHF.

This clone has a single count. This chain joins TRBV11-2 and TRBJ2-3, with 9 bases lining up with TRBD2. The CDR3 extends over 16 amino acids. V lost 0 bases and J lost 2; bases outside the gene matches: 3. In germline, CDR1 is SGHAT, CDR2 FQNNGV. CDR3 protein: CASSLEAGGVTDTQYF. CDR3 sequence (DNA): TGTGCCAGCAGCTTAGAGGCGGGGGGGGTCACAGATACGCAGTATTTT.

The chain joins TRBV6-2 or TRBV6-3 to TRBJ2-7; 7 nucleotides agree with TRBD2. The CDR3 is 14 residues long. V was clipped by 0 bases and J by 5 bases; unmatched bases: 4. Germline-derived CDR1 and CDR2 are MNHEY and SVGEGT. The CDR3 loop reads CASSYSGGAHEQYF. CDR3 coding DNA: TGTGCCAGCAGTTACTCGGGAGGGGCCCACGAGCAGTACTTC.

Here the CDR3 reads CASSPDSNRGTQYF. The CDR3 DNA reads TGTGCCAGCAGCCCAGACTCCAACCGGGGGACCCAGTACTTC. The chain uses TRBV3-1 (or the pseudogene TRBV3-2) and TRBJ2-5; possibly TRBD2 for D (5 bases). The CDR3 consists of 14 residues. Trimming removed 4 bases at V and 7 bases at J, with 16 bases between. Germline loops: CDR1 LGHDT, CDR2 YNNKEL (reference sequence).

A few counts support this clone. The chain has TRBV7-9 and TRBJ1-1, with 8 bases identical to TRBD1. Germline V gene lookup returns CDR1 SEHNR and CDR2 FQNEAQ (reference sequence). The CDR3 totals 14 residues. Unmatched junction bases numbered 6, after V lost 4 bases and J lost 5 bases. The CDR3 loop is CASSSSDRETEAFF. DNA for the CDR3: TGTGCCAGCAGCTCCTCGGACAGGGAGACTGAAGCTTTCTTT.

The chain links TRBV5-1 to TRBJ2-2; the D is unclear. CDR3 length equals 15 residues. Trimming pared 2 bases from V and 0 bases from J, leaving 8 bases between. Germline V gene lookup returns CDR1 SGHRS and CDR2 YFSETQ. CDR3 sequence: CASSLMGANTGELFF. CDR3 bases: TGCGCCAGCAGCTTAATGGGCGCGAACACCGGGGAGCTGTTTTTT. The full variable domain, rest sourced from reference TRBV5-1 and TRBJ2-2, is KAGVTQTPRYLIKTRGQQVTLSCSPISGHRSVSWYQQTPGQGLQFLFEYFSETQRNKGNFPGRFSGRQFSNSRSEMNVSTLELGDSALYLCASSLMGANTGELFFGEGSRLTVL.

The rearrangement joins TRBV11-3 to TRBJ2-5; TRBD2 is a possible D gene (6 bases). The CDR3 sequence is 14 residues long. Germline assignment: CDR1 SGHNT and CDR2 YENEEA. V was clipped by 5 bases and J by 4 bases, with 14 bases between them. The CDR3 coding sequence is TGTGCCAGCAGCCCCCGGGACTCCGTAGAGACCCAGTACTTC. Residues: CASSPRDSVETQYF.

Here the CDR3 reads CASSQGTSAYEQYF. Here the CDR3 DNA reads TGTGCCAGCAGCCAAGGGACTAGCGCCTACGAGCAGTACTTC. The rearrangement uses TRBV3-1 (or the pseudogene TRBV3-2) and TRBJ2-7; 9 positions match TRBD2. The ends lost 1 base at V and 2 bases at J; junction bases unmatched: 0. CDR3 length: 14 amino acids. Looked up from germline, CDR1 is LGHDT and CDR2 is YNNKEL (reference sequence).

The chain employs TRBV2 and TRBJ2-7, with 9 bases that match TRBD1. The CDR3 is made up of 13 amino acids. CDR1 is SNHLY, CDR2 FYNNEI, per germline. The junction had 2 bases not matched to a gene; V was cut back by 8 bases and J by 0 bases. The CDR3 is CASGQGSSYEQYF. The DNA of the CDR3 is TGTGCCAGCGGACAGGGGAGCTCCTACGAGCAGTACTTC.

This rearrangement joins TRBV24-1 to TRBJ1-3; D ambiguous. Germline V gene data show CDR1 as KGHDR and CDR2 as SFDVKD. This CDR3 has 14 residues. V was trimmed by 0 bases and J by 8 bases, leaving 10 bases between them. The DNA of the CDR3 is TGTGCCACCAGTGATTTGCGACATAGGTACACCATATATTTT. It yields the protein CATSDLRHRYTIYF.

This rearrangement joins TRBV7-2 to TRBJ1-3; TRBD1 is a possible D gene (5 bases). Germline-derived CDR1 and CDR2 are SGHTA and FQGNSA. The V and J ends lost 5 bases and 2 bases respectively, with 13 bases between them. This CDR3 is built from 15 residues. CDR3 nucleotide sequence: TGTGCCAGCAGCACCGGTGGGGCAGCTGGAAACACCATATATTTT. This codes for CASSTGGAAGNTIYF.

The chain couples TRBV11-3 to TRBJ1-3; D is unresolved. The V end lost 3 bases, the J end lost 3 bases, and 12 bases lay between the germline ends. The CDR3 spans 15 residues. Germline CDR1 reads SGHNT; CDR2 reads YENEEA. CDR3 bases: TGTGCCAGCAGCTTTTCCTGGCTCTTTGGAAACACCATATATTTT. It encodes CASSFSWLFGNTIYF.

The chain joins TRBV2 to TRBJ2-5; 8 nucleotides align to TRBD2. Trimming cost V 3 bases and J 3 bases; bases outside gene matches: 3. Per germline, CDR1 SNHLY and CDR2 FYNNEI. CDR3 length: 14 amino acids. The CDR3 sequence: CASSDSGGKETQYF. CDR3 nucleotide sequence: TGTGCCAGCAGTGACTCGGGAGGGAAAGAGACCCAGTACTTC.

V and J are TRBV2 and TRBJ2-1; D might be TRBD1 (5 bases). The germline V gene has CDR1 SNHLY and CDR2 FYNNEI. The CDR3 extends over 12 amino acids. V was cut by 4 bases and J by 6 bases, with 7 bases left in between. DNA for the CDR3: TGTGCCAGCAGTGTAAGGGGCAATGAGCAGTTCTTC. Its translation: CASSVRGNEQFF.

The V and J genes are TRBV11-1 and TRBJ2-7; no clear D. CDR3 length: 14 amino acids. Trimming left V 5 bases short and J 0 bases short, with 11 bases between. Germline V lookup: CDR1 SGHAT, CDR2 FQDESV (reference sequence). CDR3 protein: CASSAEINSYEQYF. The CDR3 DNA reads as TGTGCCAGCAGCGCCGAGATCAACTCCTACGAGCAGTACTTC.

V is TRBV7-8 and J is TRBJ2-1; tentative D call: TRBD2 (6 bases). This CDR3 has 16 amino acids. The germline V gene has CDR1 SGHVS and CDR2 FQNEAQ. V lost 5 bases and J lost 4, with 18 bases in between. The CDR3 spells CASSRSFGGFYNEQFF. CDR3 DNA sequence: TGTGCCAGCAGCCGATCGTTCGGGGGATTTTACAATGAGCAGTTCTTC.

This chain uses TRBV2 with TRBJ1-5, with D unresolved. Germline assignment: CDR1 SNHLY and CDR2 FYNNEI. The CDR3 is 15 amino acids. Trimming stripped 7 bases from V and 2 bases from J, with 15 bases between. CDR3 loop: CASTEGGSGNQPQHF. The CDR3 DNA reads as TGTGCCAGCACCGAGGGAGGGTCTGGCAATCAGCCCCAGCATTTT.

The chain links TRBV18 to TRBJ2-1; TRBD2 matches at 9 bases. V shed 3 bases, J shed 5 bases, and the junction held 5 bases outside the gene matches. The V gene's germline CDR1 is KGHSH and CDR2 LQKENI. This CDR3 is 15 amino acids long. This CDR3 is CASSPGRGGHNEQFF. For the CDR3, the DNA is TGTGCCAGCTCACCTGGGCGGGGGGGCCACAATGAGCAGTTCTTC.

This clone was recorded once. This chain links TRBV24-1 with TRBJ2-1; 7 bases map to TRBD2. This CDR3 region has 14 residues. J was trimmed by 9 bases and V by 5 bases; bases with no gene match: 9. Germline CDR1 reads KGHDR; CDR2 reads SFDVKD. The CDR3 DNA is TGTGCCACCAGTGGAGGGACTACCCCCGCTGAGCAGTTCTTC. It is translated as CATSGGTTPAEQFF.

This sequence joins TRBV30 and TRBJ2-5; the match to TRBD1 covers 7 bases. CDR1 and CDR2 (germline): GTSNPN, SVGIG (reference sequence). V lost 3 bases, J lost 0 bases, and 4 bases stayed unmatched. The CDR3 loop spans 14 amino acids. CDR3 bases: TGTGCCTGGAGCCGGGGACAGTACCAAGAGACCCAGTACTTC. Its protein product is CAWSRGQYQETQYF.

The genes are TRBV2 and TRBJ2-7, with D perhaps TRBD2 (6 bases). CDR3 size: 15 residues. Per germline, CDR1 SNHLY and CDR2 FYNNEI. Between the trimmed V and J ends, which lost 8 bases and 0 bases, there was a span of 17 bases. The CDR3 protein is CASQWSSGYSYEQYF. CDR3 nucleotides: TGTGCCAGCCAATGGAGTAGCGGATACTCCTACGAGCAGTACTTC. Complete variable domain (other parts from reference TRBV2 and TRBJ2-7): EPEVTQTPSHQVTQMGQEVILRCVPISNHLYFYWYRQILGQKVEFLVSFYNNEISEKSEIFDDQFSVERPDGSNFTLKIRSTKLEDSAMYFCASQWSSGYSYEQYFGPGTRLTVT.

This rearrangement joins TRBV7-2 to TRBJ2-2; 7 bases align to TRBD1. Trimming removed 4 bases from V and 5 bases from J; junction bases left unmatched: 4. The V gene's germline CDR1 is SGHTA and CDR2 FQGNSA. The CDR3 is made up of 14 amino acids. CDR3 nucleotides: TGTGCCAGCAGCTCTAACAGGGGAACCGGGGAGCTGTTTTTT. This gives the protein CASSSNRGTGELFF.

The rearrangement joins TRBV3-1 (or the pseudogene TRBV3-2) to TRBJ1-2, with D uncertain. The V gene's germline CDR1 is LGHDT and CDR2 YNNKEL (reference sequence). The CDR3 extends over 13 amino acids. V was shortened by 1 base and J by 7 bases, with 10 bases between the two germline ends. The CDR3 region has the DNA TGTGCCAGCAGCCAAGGCGCCACCTCTGGCTACACCTTC. It encodes CASSQGATSGYTF.